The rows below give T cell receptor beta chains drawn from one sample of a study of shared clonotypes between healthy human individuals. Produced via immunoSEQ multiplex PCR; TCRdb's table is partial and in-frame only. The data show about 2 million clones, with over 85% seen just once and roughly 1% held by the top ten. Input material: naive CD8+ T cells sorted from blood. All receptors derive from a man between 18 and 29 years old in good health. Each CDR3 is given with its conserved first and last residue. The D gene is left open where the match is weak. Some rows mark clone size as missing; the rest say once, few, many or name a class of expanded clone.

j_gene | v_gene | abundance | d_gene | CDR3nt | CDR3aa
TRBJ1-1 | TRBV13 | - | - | TGTGCCAGCAGCTTAGGGGGACGGGAAGGCACTGAAGCTTTCTTT | CASSLGGREGTEAFF
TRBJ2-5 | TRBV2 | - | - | TGTGCCAGCAGTTATTGGGGTGACGGAGGTGAGACCCAGTACTTC | CASSYWGDGGETQYF
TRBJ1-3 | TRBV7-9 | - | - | TGTGCCAGCAGCTTAGCAGGGAACACCATATATTTT | CASSLAGNTIYF
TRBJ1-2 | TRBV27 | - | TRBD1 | TGTGCCAGCAGGGTTACAGGGGGGTCGAGTGGCTACACCTTC | CASRVTGGSSGYTF
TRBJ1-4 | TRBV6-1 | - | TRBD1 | TGTGCCAGCAGTGAAGTAACCGAGGGGACAGGGGCGAGCGAAAAACTGTTTTTT | CASSEVTEGTGASEKLFF
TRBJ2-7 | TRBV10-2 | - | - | TGCGCCAGCAGTGAGAATACTAGGTCCTACGAGCAGTACTTC | CASSENTRSYEQYF
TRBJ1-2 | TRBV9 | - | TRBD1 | TGTGCCAGCAGCGCTGTACATGGGACAGGGTATGGCTACACCTTC | CASSAVHGTGYGYTF
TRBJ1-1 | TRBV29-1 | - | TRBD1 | TGCAGCGTGATGAATTCCGGGACAGGGATCACTGAAGCTTTCTTT | CSVMNSGTGITEAFF
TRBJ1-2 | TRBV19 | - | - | TGTGCCAGTAGTATAGGAGAATACTATGGCTACACCTTC | CASSIGEYYGYTF
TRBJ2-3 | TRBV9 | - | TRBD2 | TGTGCCAGCAGCGTAGTAGGGCGGGAGACAGATACGCAGTATTTT | CASSVVGRETDTQYF
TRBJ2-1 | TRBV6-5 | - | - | TGTGCCAGCAGTTACTCGGGTCTAGGCAATGAGCAGTTCTTC | CASSYSGLGNEQFF
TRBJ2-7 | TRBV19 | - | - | TGTGCCAGTAGTGCCAGCGACTCCTACGAGCAGTACTTC | CASSASDSYEQYF
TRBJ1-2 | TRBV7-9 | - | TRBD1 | TGTGCCAGCAGCTTCGGACAGGGTGTCTATGGCTACACCTTC | CASSFGQGVYGYTF
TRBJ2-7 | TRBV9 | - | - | TGTGCCAGCAGCCCGCAGGGGGGGTACGAGCAGTACTTC | CASSPQGGYEQYF
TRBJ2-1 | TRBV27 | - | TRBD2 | TGTGCCAGCAGCGACGGACTAGCGGGGGGGACCTACAATGAGCAGTTCTTC | CASSDGLAGGTYNEQFF
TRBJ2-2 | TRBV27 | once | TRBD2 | TGTGCCACCCACCCGCTAGCGGGAGGGCCCGGCGGGGAGCTGTTTTTT | CATHPLAGGPGGELFF
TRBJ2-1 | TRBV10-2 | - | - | TGCGCCAGCAGTGAAGGGGCTCCCTACAATGAGCAGTTCTTC | CASSEGAPYNEQFF
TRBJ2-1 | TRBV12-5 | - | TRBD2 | TGTGCTAGTGGCCCAGCGGGAGCCCCCAATGAGCAGTTCTTC | CASGPAGAPNEQFF
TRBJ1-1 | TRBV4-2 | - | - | TGTGCCAGCAGCCAAAATGCGGGCCTCACCCTGGGGGCTTTCTTT | CASSQNAGLTLGAFF
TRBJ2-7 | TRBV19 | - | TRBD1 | TGTGCCAGTAGTATTACCGGGACAGGGGACCACGAGCAGTACTTC | CASSITGTGDHEQYF
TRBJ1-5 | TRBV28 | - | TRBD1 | TGTGCCAGCAGTTTCGACTTGGACAGGGGCCCGAGTCAGCCCCAGCATTTT | CASSFDLDRGPSQPQHF
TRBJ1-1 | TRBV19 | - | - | TGTGCCAGTATGACGGGGGGCTCGTCTGAAGCTTTCTTT | CASMTGGSSEAFF